This T cell receptor beta chain was identified in a study of blood T cell repertoires in COVID-19. Study details: PBMCs, B-cell-depleted T cells, or T cells were the source of the cDNA or gDNA that made up the material.

CDR1 and CDR2 from the germline V gene are MNHEY and SVGEGT. Trimming pared 0 bases from V and 10 bases from J, leaving 15 bases between. The CDR3 has 14 amino acids. In the authors' methods: Estimates of nucleated cell counts were drawn from the amplification of reference gene primers. The method was immunoSEQ multiplex PCR; TCRdb's version includes in-frame clones alone and lacks a portion of them. Clone size and the V and J calls come from that table; the DNA yielded D and trimming. The sample shows 150,000 or so clones, roughly 84% of them seen only once. The rearrangement uses TRBV6-2 or TRBV6-3 and TRBJ1-1; D is unresolved. The sequenced material came from peripheral blood. The clonotype was recovered from a human donor in a cohort sampled during active COVID-19. The CDR3 coding sequence is TGTGCCAGCAGTTACTCGATCTTGAGAGATAGAGCTTTCTTT. It translates to CASSYSILRDRAFF.